The 24 T cell receptor beta chains presented below share a single source sample, sequenced in a study of shared clonotypes between healthy human individuals. Naive CD8 cells, CD45RO-negative and positively selected for CCR7, excluded terminally differentiated effector memory CD45RA+ cells. Generated by immunoSEQ multiplex PCR, the TCRdb table keeps only in-frame clones and is missing some. The sample carries 2 million to 2.5 million clones, just under 95% recorded once. Specimen: naive CD8+ T cells sorted from blood. These receptors were taken from a man younger than 35 in good health.

The CDR3 DNA reads TGTGCCAGCAGTCTTCTGGGCCGAGCCGACGAGCAGTACTTC. Translation gives CASSLLGRADEQYF. This rearrangement joins TRBV27 to TRBJ2-7; no clear D. CDR3 length: 14 amino acids. V was cut by 5 bases and J by 5 bases, with 16 bases left in between. Germline V gene lookup returns CDR1 MNHEY and CDR2 SMNVEV (reference sequence).

With respect to this clone: Other DNA sequences in this sample translate to the same CDR3. The CDR3 bases are TGTGCCAGCAGCGTTGGGGACAGCCCCTACGAGCAGTACTTC. This sequence encodes CASSVGDSPYEQYF. The chain combines TRBV9 with TRBJ2-7; TRBD1 matches at 7 bases. CDR1 SGDLS and CDR2 YYNGEE come from the germline V gene. CDR3 length equals 14 residues. Unmatched junction bases numbered 4, after V lost 2 bases and J lost 2 bases.

The rearrangement uses TRBV4-1 and TRBJ1-2, with 7 nucleotides matching TRBD1. The CDR3 spans 15 residues. Trimming cost V 2 bases and J 4 bases; bases outside gene matches: 7. The germline gives CDR1 MGHRA, CDR2 YSYEKL. For the CDR3, the DNA is TGCGCCAGCAGCCAAAGGGGACAGCTCCTCTATGGCTACACCTTC. This sequence encodes CASSQRGQLLYGYTF.

In the case of this clone: This CDR3 is also generated by other DNA sequences in the sample. The rearrangement uses TRBV6-5 and TRBJ1-2; 10 bases align to TRBD1. This CDR3 contains 13 residues. Germline CDR1 reads MNHEY; CDR2 reads SVGAGI. Losses at the gene ends were 5 bases for V and 8 bases for J; bases not matched to a gene: 5. The CDR3 DNA sequence: TGTGCCAGCAGTACCGGGACAGGGGACGGCTACACCTTC. Its translation: CASSTGTGDGYTF.

The rearrangement links TRBV5-1 to TRBJ1-1; possible D gene TRBD1, 5 bases. Germline V gives CDR1 SGHRS, CDR2 YFSETQ. Between the trimmed V and J ends, which lost 4 bases and 1 base, there was a span of 14 bases. The CDR3 has 15 residues. CDR3 sequence reads: CASSLSGTQNTEAFF. For the CDR3, the DNA is TGCGCCAGCAGCCTCTCCGGGACTCAGAACACTGAAGCTTTCTTT.

Of note for this clone: Other DNA sequences of this sample code for an identical CDR3. The V gene is TRBV27, the J gene TRBJ2-1; TRBD1 is a possible D gene (6 bases). Trimming cost V 5 bases and J 0 bases, with 11 bases left between them. Germline V gene data show CDR1 as MNHEY and CDR2 as SMNVEV (reference sequence). CDR3 length: 15 amino acids. DNA of the CDR3: TGTGCCAGCAGTCCCGGGACAAACTCCTACAATGAGCAGTTCTTC. Translation: CASSPGTNSYNEQFF.

As regards this clone: Other DNA sequences in this sample translate to the same CDR3. The genes are TRBV7-9 and TRBJ2-2; D gene ambiguous. V was shortened by 5 bases and J by 6 bases, with 1 base between the two germline ends. The CDR3 length is 10 residues. The V gene's germline CDR1 is SEHNR and CDR2 FQNEAQ (reference sequence). CDR3 loop: CASSPGELFF. CDR3 DNA: TGTGCCAGCAGCCCCGGGGAGCTGTTTTTT.

The rearrangement links TRBV7-9 to TRBJ2-7; D remains ambiguous. Trimming removed 1 base from V and 1 base from J, with 8 bases in between. CDR1 and CDR2 from the germline V gene are SEHNR and FQNEAQ (reference sequence). This CDR3 has 14 residues. The CDR3 DNA reads as TGTGCCAGCAGCTTAGATGTAAAATCCTACGAGCAGTACTTC. Its protein is CASSLDVKSYEQYF.

The V and J genes are TRBV25-1 and TRBJ1-1; 9 bases match TRBD1. V lost 3 bases to trimming and J lost 3 bases; unmatched junction nucleotides: 2. The CDR3 sequence is 14 residues long. CDR1 is MGHDK, CDR2 SYGVNS, per germline. CDR3 sequence: CASSDRDRDTEAFF. CDR3 coding DNA: TGTGCCAGCAGTGATAGGGACAGGGACACTGAAGCTTTCTTT.

The V and J genes are TRBV5-4 and TRBJ2-7; TRBD2 might be the D (8 bases). Trimming removed 4 bases from V and 4 bases from J, with 21 bases in between. The germline V gene has CDR1 SGHNT and CDR2 YYREEE (reference sequence). This CDR3 has 16 residues. CDR3 bases: TGTGCCAGCAGCCCAGGGACAGAGCGGGAGTGGTACGAGCAGTACTTC. This encodes CASSPGTEREWYEQYF.

The genes are TRBV7-2 and TRBJ2-7; 8 bases line up with TRBD2. The germline gives CDR1 SGHTA, CDR2 FQGNSA. This CDR3 contains 15 residues. V lost 1 base and J lost 0; bases outside the gene matches: 2. This chain's CDR3 is CASSLGTSISYEQYF. CDR3 coding DNA: TGTGCCAGCAGCTTAGGGACTAGCATCTCCTACGAGCAGTACTTC.

The rearrangement joins TRBV29-1 to TRBJ1-1; 12 positions match TRBD1. Unmatched junction bases numbered 6, after V lost 6 bases and J lost 4 bases. The CDR3 sequence is 14 residues long. Germline V gene data show CDR1 as SQVTM and CDR2 as ANQGSEA. The CDR3 DNA reads TGCAGCGTAGGGACAGGGGGCGCAATCACTGAAGCTTTCTTT. Translating gives CSVGTGGAITEAFF. The full variable domain, its missing parts supplied by reference TRBV29-1 and TRBJ1-1, is SAVISQKPSRDICQRGTSLTIQCQVDSQVTMMFWYRQQPGQSLTLIATANQGSEATYESGFVIDKFPISRPNLTFSTLTVSNMSPEDSSIYLCSVGTGGAITEAFFGQGTRLTVV.

The chain combines TRBV4-3 with TRBJ1-1, with no clear D. The germline CDR1 and CDR2 sequences are LGHNA and YSLEER. CDR3 length: 14 residues. V was pared by 2 bases and J by 4 bases, with 11 bases between. The CDR3: CASSQFNAGTEAFF. DNA for the CDR3: TGCGCCAGCAGCCAATTTAATGCCGGCACTGAAGCTTTCTTT.

The rearrangement joins TRBV9 to TRBJ2-2, with TRBD2 matching 13 bases. The CDR3 has 18 residues. Germline values: CDR1 SGDLS, CDR2 YYNGEE. Trimming took 3 bases from V and 4 from J; bases not matched to a gene: 9. The CDR3 bases are TGTGCCAGCAGCGGTCGACTAGCGGGAGGAAGGGGCACCGGGGAGCTGTTTTTT. It specifies CASSGRLAGGRGTGELFF. Full variable domain (outside the CDR3, taken from reference TRBV9 and TRBJ2-2): DSGVTQTPKHLITATGQRVTLRCSPRSGDLSVYWYQQSLDQGLQFLIQYYNGEERAKGNILERFSAQQFPDLHSELNLSSLELGDSALYFCASSGRLAGGRGTGELFFGEGSRLTVL.

The chain couples TRBV29-1 to TRBJ2-5; D may be TRBD1 (6 bases). V lost 0 bases, J lost 5 bases, and 13 bases lay in between. The CDR3 is 14 amino acids. The V gene's germline CDR1 is SQVTM and CDR2 ANQGSEA. CDR3 amino acids: CSVEDGTGMETQYF. DNA of the CDR3: TGCAGCGTTGAAGATGGTACAGGGATGGAGACCCAGTACTTC.

J is TRBJ1-5 and V is TRBV6-5; D is undetermined. V was pared by 8 bases and J by 4 bases, with 6 bases between. This CDR3 contains 11 residues. Germline-derived CDR1 and CDR2 are MNHEY and SVGAGI. The CDR3, as DNA: TGTGCCAGCGGGGTGAATCAGCCCCAGCATTTT. Protein: CASGVNQPQHF.

The chain carries TRBV4-1 and TRBJ1-1; possible D gene TRBD1, 5 bases. This CDR3 comprises 16 residues. The V end was cut by 3 bases, the J end by 3 bases, with 17 bases between. Germline-derived CDR1 and CDR2 are MGHRA and YSYEKL. The chain's CDR3 is CASSHARRGFYTEAFF. For the CDR3, the DNA is TGCGCCAGCAGCCATGCCCGCCGGGGGTTCTACACTGAAGCTTTCTTT.

Comments on this clone: Other DNA variants within this sample encode the same CDR3. The chain has TRBV4-1 and TRBJ2-1; 7 nucleotides agree with TRBD2. This CDR3 is built from 15 residues. From germline, CDR1 is MGHRA and CDR2 YSYEKL. The J segment lost 1 base and the V segment lost 2 bases, leaving 2 bases of the junction unmatched. The chain's CDR3 is CASSQPSGSYNEQFF. For the CDR3, the DNA is TGCGCCAGCAGCCAACCTAGCGGTTCCTACAATGAGCAGTTCTTC.

The rearrangement links TRBV5-1 to TRBJ1-1; TRBD1 aligns across 7 bases. V shed 3 bases, J shed 3 bases, and the junction held 8 bases outside the gene matches. Germline assignment: CDR1 SGHRS and CDR2 YFSETQ. This CDR3 comprises 15 residues. This chain's CDR3 is CASSYGQAGDTEAFF. CDR3 nucleotide sequence: TGCGCCAGCAGCTACGGACAGGCAGGAGACACTGAAGCTTTCTTT. Looking up the rest from reference TRBV5-1 and TRBJ1-1 gives the full variable domain: KAGVTQTPRYLIKTRGQQVTLSCSPISGHRSVSWYQQTPGQGLQFLFEYFSETQRNKGNFPGRFSGRQFSNSRSEMNVSTLELGDSALYLCASSYGQAGDTEAFFGQGTRLTVV.

As to this clone: Other DNA sequences of this sample code for an identical CDR3. J is TRBJ2-7 and V is TRBV4-3; D is perhaps TRBD2 (6 bases). Germline V gene data show CDR1 as LGHNA and CDR2 as YSLEER. Trimming shortened V by 0 bases and J by 7 bases, and 7 bases separated the two germline ends. The CDR3 is 12 amino acids. The CDR3 coding sequence is TGCGCCAGCAGCCAAGATGGGGGGGAGCAGTACTTC. Its protein product is CASSQDGGEQYF.

There are a few counts of this clone. The chain employs TRBV4-1 and TRBJ1-5, with D possibly TRBD1 on 5 matching bases. The CDR3 extends over 14 amino acids. Trimming cost V 4 bases and J 4 bases, with 11 bases left between them. Germline-derived CDR1 and CDR2 are MGHRA and YSYEKL. The CDR3 DNA reads as TGCGCCAGCAGCCGAGGGACTCAGAATCAGCCCCAGCATTTT. This translates into CASSRGTQNQPQHF.

The chain has TRBV19 and TRBJ1-5; D gene ambiguous. This CDR3 has 15 residues. Per germline, CDR1 LNHDA and CDR2 SQIVND (reference sequence). V was trimmed by 5 bases and J by 2 bases, leaving 13 bases between them. This CDR3 is CASSAISGGNQPQHF. The DNA for the CDR3 is TGTGCCAGTAGTGCGATATCCGGTGGCAATCAGCCCCAGCATTTT.

The rearrangement uses TRBV6-1 and TRBJ2-7; D possibly corresponds to TRBD2 (7 bases). The germline V gene has CDR1 MNHNS and CDR2 SASEGT. V was trimmed by 8 bases and J by 0 bases, leaving 14 bases between them. CDR3 size: 14 residues. The CDR3 here is CASAIGGDSYEQYF. DNA of the CDR3: TGTGCCAGCGCCATAGGGGGGGACTCCTACGAGCAGTACTTC.

This clone was detected only once. The chain uses TRBV11-2 and TRBJ2-5, with 11 positions matching TRBD1. With 3 bases clipped from V and 1 base from J, the junction kept 1 base outside the gene matches. The length of the CDR3 is 15 residues. The germline V gene has CDR1 SGHAT and CDR2 FQNNGV. CDR3 protein: CASSFGTGGQETQYF. CDR3 DNA sequence: TGTGCCAGCAGCTTTGGGACAGGGGGCCAAGAGACCCAGTACTTC.